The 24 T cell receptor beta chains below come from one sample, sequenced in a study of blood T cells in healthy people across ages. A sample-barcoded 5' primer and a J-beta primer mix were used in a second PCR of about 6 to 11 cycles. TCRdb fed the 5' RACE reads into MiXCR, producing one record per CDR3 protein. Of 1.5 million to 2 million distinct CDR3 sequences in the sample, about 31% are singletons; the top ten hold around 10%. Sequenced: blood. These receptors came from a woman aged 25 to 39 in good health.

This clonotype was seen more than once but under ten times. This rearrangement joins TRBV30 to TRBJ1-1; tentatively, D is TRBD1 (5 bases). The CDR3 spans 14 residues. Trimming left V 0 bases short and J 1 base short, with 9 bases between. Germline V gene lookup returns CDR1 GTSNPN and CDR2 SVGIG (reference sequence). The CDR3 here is CAWSVGQGNTEAFF. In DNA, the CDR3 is TGTGCCTGGAGTGTAGGGCAGGGGAACACTGAAGCTTTCTTT.

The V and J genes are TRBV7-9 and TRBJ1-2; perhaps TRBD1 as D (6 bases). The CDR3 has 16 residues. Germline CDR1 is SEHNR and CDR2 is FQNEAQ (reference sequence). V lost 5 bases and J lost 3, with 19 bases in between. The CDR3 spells CASSPPRSGADYGYTF. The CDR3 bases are TGTGCCAGCAGCCCTCCCAGGTCAGGGGCTGACTATGGCTACACCTTC.

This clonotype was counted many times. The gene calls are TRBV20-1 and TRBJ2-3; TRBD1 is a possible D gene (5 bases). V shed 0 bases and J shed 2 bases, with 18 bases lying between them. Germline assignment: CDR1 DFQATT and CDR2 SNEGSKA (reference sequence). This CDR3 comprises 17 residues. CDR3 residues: CSARDLFGQGSTDTQYF. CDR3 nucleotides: TGCAGTGCTAGAGATCTTTTCGGTCAGGGATCCACAGATACGCAGTATTTT.

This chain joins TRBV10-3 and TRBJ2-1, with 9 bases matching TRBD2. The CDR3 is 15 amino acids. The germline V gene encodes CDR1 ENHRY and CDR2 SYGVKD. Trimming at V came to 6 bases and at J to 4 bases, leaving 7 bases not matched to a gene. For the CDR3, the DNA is TGTGCCATCAGCCCTAGCGGGGCGACTTACAATGAGCAGTTCTTC. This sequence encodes CAISPSGATYNEQFF.

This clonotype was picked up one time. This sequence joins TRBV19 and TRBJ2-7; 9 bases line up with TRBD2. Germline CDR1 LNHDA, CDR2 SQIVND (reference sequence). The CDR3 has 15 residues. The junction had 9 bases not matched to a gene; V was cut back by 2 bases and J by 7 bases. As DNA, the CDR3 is TGTGCCAGTAGTATATTCGCGGGAGGGCTCGTTGAGCAGTACTTC. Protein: CASSIFAGGLVEQYF.

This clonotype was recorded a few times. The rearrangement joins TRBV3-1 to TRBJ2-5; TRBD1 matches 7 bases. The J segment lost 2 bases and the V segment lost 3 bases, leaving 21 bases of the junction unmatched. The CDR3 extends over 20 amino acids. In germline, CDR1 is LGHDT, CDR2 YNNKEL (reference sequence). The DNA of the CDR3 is TGTGCCAGCAGCCATCTACAGGGGCCGGGGAAGTCGCCGGGACAAGAGACCCAGTACTTC. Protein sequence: CASSHLQGPGKSPGQETQYF.

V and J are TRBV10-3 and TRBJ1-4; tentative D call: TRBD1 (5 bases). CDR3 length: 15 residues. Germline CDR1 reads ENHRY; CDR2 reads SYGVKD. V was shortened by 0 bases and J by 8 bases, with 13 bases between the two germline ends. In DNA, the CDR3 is TGTGCCATCAGTGAGTCCTGGCAGGGAGGCGAAAAACTGTTTTTT. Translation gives CAISESWQGGEKLFF.

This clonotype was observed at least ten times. The CDR3 protein is CASSLEGLAGGDEQFF. The CDR3 bases are TGTGCCAGCAGTTTAGAAGGGCTAGCGGGAGGGGATGAGCAGTTCTTC. V usage is TRBV12-3 or TRBV12-4 and J usage is TRBJ2-1, with TRBD2 identical over 12 bases. The CDR3 runs 16 residues. The V and J ends lost 1 base and 8 bases, in that order; junction bases with no gene match: 6.

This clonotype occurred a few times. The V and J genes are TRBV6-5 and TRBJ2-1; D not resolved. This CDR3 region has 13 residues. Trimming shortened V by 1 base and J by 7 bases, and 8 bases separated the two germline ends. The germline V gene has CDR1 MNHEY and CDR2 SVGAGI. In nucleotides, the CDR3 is TGTGCCAGCAGTTACTATTCCCGGAATGAGCAGTTCTTC. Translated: CASSYYSRNEQFF.

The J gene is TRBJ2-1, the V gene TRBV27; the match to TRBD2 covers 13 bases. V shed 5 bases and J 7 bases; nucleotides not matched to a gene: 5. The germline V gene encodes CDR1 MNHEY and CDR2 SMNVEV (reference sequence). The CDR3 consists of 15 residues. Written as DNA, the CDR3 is TGTGCCAGCAGTCTCGGGACTAGCGGGATGAATGAGCAGTTCTTC. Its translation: CASSLGTSGMNEQFF.

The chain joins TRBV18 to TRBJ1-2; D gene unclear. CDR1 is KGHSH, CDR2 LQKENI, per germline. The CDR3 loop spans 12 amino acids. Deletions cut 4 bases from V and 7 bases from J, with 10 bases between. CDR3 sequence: CASSLGETGYTF. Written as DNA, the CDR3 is TGTGCCAGCTCACTTGGAGAAACTGGCTACACCTTC.

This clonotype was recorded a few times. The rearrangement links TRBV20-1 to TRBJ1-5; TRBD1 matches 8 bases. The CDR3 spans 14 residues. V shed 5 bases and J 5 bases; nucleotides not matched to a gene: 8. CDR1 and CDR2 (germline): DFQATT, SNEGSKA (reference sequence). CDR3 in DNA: TGCAGTGCTTGGCCAGGACAGGGCCATCAGCCCCAGCATTTT. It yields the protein CSAWPGQGHQPQHF.

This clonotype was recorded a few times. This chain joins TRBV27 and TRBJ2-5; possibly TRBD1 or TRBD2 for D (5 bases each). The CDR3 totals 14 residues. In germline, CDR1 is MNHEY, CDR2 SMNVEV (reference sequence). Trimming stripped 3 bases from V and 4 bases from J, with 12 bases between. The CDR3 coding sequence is TGTGCCAGCAGTTTTAGTCCGGGGCCAGAGACCCAGTACTTC. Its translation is CASSFSPGPETQYF.

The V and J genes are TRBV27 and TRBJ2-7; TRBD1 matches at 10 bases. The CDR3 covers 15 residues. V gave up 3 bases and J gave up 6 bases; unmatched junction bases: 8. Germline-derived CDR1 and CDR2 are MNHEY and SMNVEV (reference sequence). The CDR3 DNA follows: TGTGCCAGCAGTTTTGGGAGACAGGGGGCATTCGAGCAGTACTTC. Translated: CASSFGRQGAFEQYF.

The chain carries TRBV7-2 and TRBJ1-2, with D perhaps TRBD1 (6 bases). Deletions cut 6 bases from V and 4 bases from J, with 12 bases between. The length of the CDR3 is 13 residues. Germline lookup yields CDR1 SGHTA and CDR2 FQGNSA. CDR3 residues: CASRASGAYGYTF. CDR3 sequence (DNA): TGTGCCAGCAGAGCTTCAGGGGCCTATGGCTACACCTTC. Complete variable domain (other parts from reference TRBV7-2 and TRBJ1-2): GAGVSQSPSNKVTEKGKDVELRCDPISGHTALYWYRQSLGQGLEFLIYFQGNSAPDKSGLPSDRFSAERTGGSVSTLTIQRTQQEDSAVYLCASRASGAYGYTFGSGTRLTVV.

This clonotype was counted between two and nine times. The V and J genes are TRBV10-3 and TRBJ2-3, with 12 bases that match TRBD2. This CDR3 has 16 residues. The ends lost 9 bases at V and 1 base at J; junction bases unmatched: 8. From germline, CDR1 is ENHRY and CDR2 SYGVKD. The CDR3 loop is CAITSGRPGGTDTQYF. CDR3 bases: TGTGCCATTACTAGCGGGAGGCCCGGGGGCACAGATACGCAGTATTTT.

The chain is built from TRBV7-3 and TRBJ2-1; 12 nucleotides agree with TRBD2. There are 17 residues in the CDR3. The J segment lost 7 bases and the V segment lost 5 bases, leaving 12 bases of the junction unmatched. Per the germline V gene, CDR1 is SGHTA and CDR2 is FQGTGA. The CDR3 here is CASSPLSGLAGINEQFF. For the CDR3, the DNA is TGTGCCAGCAGCCCCCTAAGTGGACTAGCGGGAATAAATGAGCAGTTCTTC.

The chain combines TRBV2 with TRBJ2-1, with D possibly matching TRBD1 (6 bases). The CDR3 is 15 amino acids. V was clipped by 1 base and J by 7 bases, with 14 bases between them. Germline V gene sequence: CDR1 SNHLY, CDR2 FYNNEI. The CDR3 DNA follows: TGTGCCAGCAGTGAAGGCAGGGGATTTGGGAATGAGCAGTTCTTC. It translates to CASSEGRGFGNEQFF.

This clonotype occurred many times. The CDR3 bases are TGTGCCAGCGAGCAAGAGGTCTCCTACGAGCAGTACTTC. It specifies CASEQEVSYEQYF. The chain combines TRBV28 with TRBJ2-7, with D uncertain. With 8 bases removed from V and 0 bases from J, the gap between germline ends came to 11 bases. In germline, CDR1 is MDHEN, CDR2 SYDVKM. The CDR3 contains 13 residues.

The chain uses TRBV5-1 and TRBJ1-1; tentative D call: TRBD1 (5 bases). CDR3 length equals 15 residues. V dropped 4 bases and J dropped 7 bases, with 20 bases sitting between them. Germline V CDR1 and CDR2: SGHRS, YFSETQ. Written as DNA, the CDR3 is TGCGCCAGCAGCCACGACAAGGGACTTTCTCATGAAGCTTTCTTT. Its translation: CASSHDKGLSHEAFF.

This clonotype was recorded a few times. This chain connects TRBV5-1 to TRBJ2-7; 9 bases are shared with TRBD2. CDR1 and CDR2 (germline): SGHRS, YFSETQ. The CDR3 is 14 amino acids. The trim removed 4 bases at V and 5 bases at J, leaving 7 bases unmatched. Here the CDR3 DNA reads TGCGCCAGCAGCCCCCGGACTAGCGAAGACGAGCAGTACTTC. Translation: CASSPRTSEDEQYF.

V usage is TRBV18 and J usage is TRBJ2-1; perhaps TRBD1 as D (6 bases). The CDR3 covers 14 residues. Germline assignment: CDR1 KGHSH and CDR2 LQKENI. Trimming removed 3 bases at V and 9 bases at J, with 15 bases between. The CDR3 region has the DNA TGTGCCAGCTCACCCCTCCAGGGGACGGGTGAGCAGTTCTTC. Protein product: CASSPLQGTGEQFF.

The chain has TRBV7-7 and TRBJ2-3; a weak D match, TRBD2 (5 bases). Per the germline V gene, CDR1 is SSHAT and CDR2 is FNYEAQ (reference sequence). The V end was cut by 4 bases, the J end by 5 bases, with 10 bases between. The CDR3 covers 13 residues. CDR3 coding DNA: TGTGCCAGCAGCTCCTCGGGAATAGATACGCAGTATTTT. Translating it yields CASSSSGIDTQYF.

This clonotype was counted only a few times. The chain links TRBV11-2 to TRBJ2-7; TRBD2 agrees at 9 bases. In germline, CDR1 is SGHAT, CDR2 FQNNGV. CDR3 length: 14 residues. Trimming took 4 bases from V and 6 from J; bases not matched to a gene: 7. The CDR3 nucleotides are TGTGCCAGCAGCTCCTTAGCGGGAGAGCGCGAGCAGTACTTC. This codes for CASSSLAGEREQYF.